This TCR beta chain was sequenced during a study of blood T cell repertoires in COVID-19. Study summary: PBMCs, B-cell-depleted T cells, or T cells were the source of the cDNA or gDNA that made up the material.

V shed 0 bases, J shed 5 bases, and the junction held 4 bases outside the gene matches. Germline-derived CDR1 and CDR2 are MGHRA and YSYEKL. CDR3 length: 15 residues. How the authors handled the data: Researchers report that nucleated cell counts were estimated from reference gene primer amplification. TCRdb's table, derived via immunoSEQ multiplex PCR, lists solely in-frame clones and lacks some. The D gene and trimming were derived from the DNA, and the V and J assignments and clone size from that table. Of under 150,000 clones detected, approximately 90% appear once; the ten largest clones hold under 2%.

The sequence derives from a human donor with active COVID-19. The donor label of this sample is uncertain. The sequencing input was peripheral blood. The chain uses TRBV4-1 and TRBJ1-5; 7 positions match TRBD1. In nucleotides, the CDR3 is TGCGCCAGCAGCCAAGAGGTTACAGGGGATCAGCCCCAGCATTTT. Translating it yields CASSQEVTGDQPQHF.